This T cell receptor beta chain was observed in a study of OX40 agonist ivuxolimab in advanced cancers. This clone was seen a handful of times. The germline gives CDR1 SEHNR, CDR2 FQNEAQ (reference sequence). The CDR3 covers 13 residues. V was clipped by 4 bases and J by 3 bases, with 7 bases between them. TCRdb keeps only in-frame clones here, not all; method: immunoSEQ multiplex PCR. The sample has under 70,000 clones, approximately 83% seen once. The receptor comes from an adult with an advanced solid tumor such as melanoma, head and neck, liver or kidney cancer. This chain uses TRBV7-9 with TRBJ1-5; no definite D call. The sequencing here drew on CD4+ or CD8+ T cells sorted from blood, taken in a trial of the OX40 agonist ivuxolimab. This chain's CDR3 is CASSSQSNQPQHF. DNA for the CDR3: TGTGCCAGCAGCTCCCAATCCAATCAGCCCCAGCATTTT.